A single T cell receptor beta chain is shown here with its context. What antigen it recognizes has not been identified. No much larger clonotype is one base removed from it; base qualities were not supplied. CD8 naive samples were obtained by positive selection for CCR7 among CD45RO-negative cells, yielding a CD45RA+CCR7+ population from which TemRA cells were excluded. The donors were healthy, HIV-negative adults who had no recently reported acute infections or vaccinations. Only Caucasian adults living in Nashville, Tennessee, USA were represented among the donors. Blood was collected by leukapheresis, and PBMCs were isolated by Ficoll-Histopaque density gradient centrifugation and then cryopreserved in liquid nitrogen vapor phase. Analytical flow cytometry was used to check the purity and quantity of each magnetically sorted T cell population. From each sorted fraction, genomic DNA was isolated and quantified by UV absorbance on a Nanodrop 2000c.

Using the deep immunoSEQ assay, TCR CDR3 regions were amplified from genomic DNA by multiplex PCR. Genomic DNA extracted from each cell subset was distributed evenly over all wells of several immunoSEQ 96-well plates, and each plate served as one replicate. For sorted subsets, each replicate PCR was loaded with approximately 190 ng genomic DNA, equivalent to approximately 33,000 T cell genomes. Purified libraries were quantified with a Qubit 3.0 fluorometer, sized on a Bioanalyzer 2100, and re-quantified with the KAPA Library Quantification kit. A separate single-read 150-cycle Illumina NextSeq 550 flow cell was used to sequence each immunoSEQ 96-well plate. In the authors' own workflow: Because the immunoSEQ output included only junctional sequences and no quality scores, the filtering could not be the same as the filtering used for full-length reads. Sequences were annotated with PyIR, a Python wrapper for IgBLAST v1.9, and V/J genes and CDR3 were assigned using IMGT germline references. Reads with weak V/J assignments (E-value above 1e-6), missing CDR3, stop codons, out-of-frame junctions, or ambiguous translated residues were removed. V3J clonotypes were defined by identical inferred V gene, J gene, and CDR3 amino acid sequence. The percentage overlap between two repertoires was calculated by dividing the number of shared unique clonotypes by the size of the smaller repertoire. Three approaches were used to assess repertoire richness: RTK rarefaction, the Chao1 estimator, and Recon v2.1 estimates of unobserved clonotypes. Generation probabilities were computed with OLGA for all TCRbeta clonotypes obtained by the gDNA method from several donors. TCRdb mirrors the immuneACCESS table, restricted to in-frame sequences. Some clones are absent from its copies; in checked studies, under half trace to an unresolved V gene, and the reason for the others is unknown. V and J calls and clone size are those listed in that table; D and trimming were worked out from the DNA. Within this sample are 660,000 or so clones, with roughly 95% of them counted one time only. Roughly 0.12% of the sample is taken by the ten largest.

This specimen comes from a study of shared clonotypes between healthy human individuals (dated by TCRdb to the early 2020s). Regarding the complete study: The cohort comprised two women and a few men aged 18 to 49 years. Per donor, three plates each were used for CD4 naive and CD4 memory, two for CD8 naive, and one for CD8 memory. To estimate repertoire size and how much clonotype sharing occurs between individuals, the study deeply sequenced the blood TCR repertoires of a handful of healthy adults. To increase sequencing depth and limit assay-specific biases, different laboratories used diverse techniques to prepare libraries and sequence TCR repertoires. Each donor's leukapheresis produced roughly between about 0.9 and 9.5 billion PBMCs.

The paper's findings and limits, for the study overall: Because the study included only a small number of donors, the genetic and exposure-history diversity represented was limited. Higher generation probabilities were observed for clonotypes shared by all four sorted-subset donors than for non-shared clonotypes. Naive subsets generally had larger estimated clonotype richness than memory subsets. Sampling was limited to blood, and TCR repertoires in tissue likely differ from TCR repertoires in blood. Pairwise subsampling indicated that sequencing depth was expected to affect the degree of clonotype sharing among donors. Across a handful of donors, around 5.4% of naive CD4, roughly 3.3% of naive CD8, about 2.3% of memory CD4, and over 0.35% of memory CD8 clonotypes were shared. Even with the large sequencing depth, rarefaction of the sorted-subset datasets indicated that sequencing was incomplete.

V lost 8 bases and J lost 8 bases; the stretch between them is 9 bases long. In the germline V gene, CDR1 corresponds to MNHEY and CDR2 to SVGAGI. Including the terminal cysteine and phenylalanine, the CDR3 comprises 10 residues. Just CDR3 DNA is preserved here, 30 bases in frame from base 1. The rearrangement combines TRBV6-5 with TRBJ1-2; no D gene call is confident. The sequenced material came from naive CD8+ T cells sorted from blood. The label giving this sample's cell subset or site can be read as: CD45RA+CCR7+. The clonotype originates from a woman younger than 45 in good health. The DNA reads as follows: TGTGCCAGCCGCGCGGGGGGCTACACCTTC. The resulting protein is CASRAGGYTF.